One and the same sample provided the 26 T cell receptor beta chains below, sequenced in a study of early T cells in non-severe SARS-CoV-2 infection. TCRdb analysed the 5' RACE reads with MiXCR anew, one entry per CDR3 protein. The table has 75,000 to 90,000 distinct CDR3 sequences, about 16% seen once; the top ten hold less than 7%. The sequenced sample was whole blood. The receptors come from an adult who was a healthcare worker with PCR-confirmed SARS-CoV-2 infection or an uninfected control (not recorded which).

At least ten counts were recorded for this clonotype. The CDR3 region has the DNA TGCAGCGTCAGACAGGGTAACACTGAAGCTTTCTTT. This codes for CSVRQGNTEAFF. The chain couples TRBV29-1 to TRBJ1-1, with 7 bases aligning to TRBD1. Unmatched junction bases numbered 3, after V lost 6 bases and J lost 2 bases. Per the germline V gene, CDR1 is SQVTM and CDR2 is ANQGSEA. The CDR3 length is 12 residues.

The V and J genes are TRBV28 and TRBJ2-3; D possibly corresponds to TRBD1 (5 bases). V shed 5 bases and J shed 5 bases, with 17 bases lying between them. Germline V gene data show CDR1 as MDHEN and CDR2 as SYDVKM. CDR3 length equals 15 residues. The CDR3 nucleotides are TGTGCCAGCAGTGTCCGGGCCGCCCAGGGAGATACGCAGTATTTT. Its translation: CASSVRAAQGDTQYF.

This clonotype was seen more than once but under ten times. The chain links TRBV2 to TRBJ2-2, with a tentative D call TRBD2 (5 bases). CDR1 and CDR2 from the germline V gene are SNHLY and FYNNEI. The CDR3 has 19 residues. V was clipped by 3 bases and J by 0 bases, with 20 bases between them. CDR3 in amino acids: CASSDDPAAGSANTGELFF. In nucleotides, the CDR3 is TGTGCCAGCAGTGACGACCCAGCGGCCGGCTCCGCGAACACCGGGGAGCTGTTTTTT.

This chain joins TRBV5-1 and TRBJ2-4; D is unresolved. CDR1 and CDR2 (germline): SGHRS, YFSETQ. V lost 5 bases and J 5 bases, leaving 14 bases between the germline ends. The CDR3 contains 14 residues. CDR3 loop: CASSRAPGENIQYF. CDR3 nucleotides: TGCGCCAGCAGTCGGGCTCCAGGAGAAAACATTCAGTACTTC.

This clonotype was detected many times. The V and J genes are TRBV6-6 and TRBJ2-5; the match to TRBD2 covers 7 bases. The CDR3 extends over 14 amino acids. Germline V gene data show CDR1 as MNHNY and CDR2 as SVGAGI (reference sequence). V was pared by 6 bases and J by 5 bases, with 9 bases of the junction left unmatched. The CDR3 loop reads CASSQRLARETQYF. DNA for the CDR3: TGTGCCAGCAGCCAAAGACTAGCTAGGGAGACCCAGTACTTC.

The chain has TRBV20-1 and TRBJ2-7, with 7 bases that match TRBD1. This CDR3 comprises 13 residues. Trimming took 6 bases from V and 0 from J; bases not matched to a gene: 5. Per the germline V gene, CDR1 is DFQATT and CDR2 is SNEGSKA (reference sequence). CDR3 sequence reads: CSAWTGNSYEQYF. The CDR3, as DNA: TGCAGTGCCTGGACAGGAAACTCCTACGAGCAGTACTTC.

The chain uses TRBV13 and TRBJ2-1; D possibly corresponds to TRBD2 (5 bases). V shed 7 bases and J shed 3 bases, with 13 bases lying between them. Germline values: CDR1 PRHDT, CDR2 FYEKMQ (reference sequence). This CDR3 has 14 residues. The DNA for the CDR3 is TGTGCCAGCACGGGGAGCCCCTTCTACAATGAGCAGTTCTTC. It specifies CASTGSPFYNEQFF.

The chain combines TRBV9 with TRBJ1-2; D remains ambiguous. The germline V and J ends were trimmed by 4 bases and 0 bases, with 13 bases remaining between them. Germline V gene sequence: CDR1 SGDLS, CDR2 YYNGEE. This CDR3 has 15 residues. The chain's CDR3 is CASSPRTAANYGYTF. The CDR3 DNA is TGTGCCAGCAGCCCCCGCACCGCGGCTAACTATGGCTACACCTTC.

This clonotype has only a few counts. The CDR3 nucleotides read TGCAGTCCCCGGACTAGTAAGTACGAGCAGTACTTC. It translates to CSPRTSKYEQYF. This chain uses TRBV20-1 with TRBJ2-7; 7 bases are shared with TRBD2. CDR1 is DFQATT and CDR2 is SNEGSKA in the germline V gene (reference sequence). After removal of 8 bases from V and 4 bases from J, the junction contained 8 bases not matched to a gene. This CDR3 is built from 12 residues.

The rearrangement joins TRBV7-2 to TRBJ2-5; the match to TRBD2 covers 11 bases. The CDR3 is made up of 17 amino acids. J lost 5 bases, V lost 1 base, and 9 bases had no gene match. The germline V gene encodes CDR1 SGHTA and CDR2 FQGNSA. CDR3 nucleotides: TGTGCCAGCAGCTTAGAGTTAGCGGGAGGGAAGTGGGAGACCCAGTACTTC. Translation: CASSLELAGGKWETQYF.

This clonotype was observed a handful of times. The chain joins TRBV6-2 or TRBV6-3 to TRBJ1-4, with D possibly matching TRBD1 (5 bases). The V gene lost 6 bases and the J gene lost 8 bases, with 19 bases spanning the gap. Germline V gene data show CDR1 as MNHEY and CDR2 as SVGEGT. This CDR3 spans 15 amino acids. For the CDR3, the DNA is TGTGCCAGCAGCACCCATGGGGGTGTGACGGAAAAACTGTTTTTT. This translates into CASSTHGGVTEKLFF.

The table lists this clonotype with a few counts. The J gene is TRBJ2-1, the V gene TRBV4-3, with D unresolved. In germline, CDR1 is LGHNA, CDR2 YSLEER. This CDR3 spans 15 amino acids. Trimming took 0 bases from V and 4 from J, leaving 10 bases between them. This CDR3 is CASSQERVPYNEQFF. The CDR3 DNA follows: TGCGCCAGCAGCCAAGAACGGGTCCCATACAATGAGCAGTTCTTC.

This chain joins TRBV7-2 and TRBJ1-3; D uncertain. CDR3 length equals 17 residues. CDR1 and CDR2 (germline): SGHTA, FQGNSA. Trimming took off 4 bases at V and 0 bases at J, with 16 bases between the two ends. CDR3 coding DNA: TGTGCCAGCAGCTCGCGGATAGGCCGGCTCTCTGGAAACACCATATATTTT. This encodes CASSSRIGRLSGNTIYF.

This clonotype was seen more than once but under ten times. CDR3 loop: CASSLGQEGYQPQHF. The CDR3 nucleotides read TGTGCCAGCAGCTTGGGGCAGGAAGGCTATCAGCCCCAGCATTTT. This rearrangement joins TRBV5-6 to TRBJ1-5; D unresolved. Germline lookup yields CDR1 SGHDT and CDR2 YYEEEE. Trimming removed 0 bases from V and 5 bases from J, with 12 bases in between. CDR3 size: 15 residues.

V usage is TRBV27 and J usage is TRBJ2-1; 11 bases are a match to TRBD2. CDR3 length: 17 amino acids. Trimming removed 4 bases from V and 10 bases from J; junction bases left unmatched: 15. Per the germline V gene, CDR1 is MNHEY and CDR2 is SMNVEV (reference sequence). This chain's CDR3 is CASSSGVTTSGMKEQFF. In DNA, the CDR3 is TGTGCCAGCAGTTCGGGGGTCACGACTAGCGGGATGAAGGAGCAGTTCTTC.

The chain is built from TRBV7-9 and TRBJ2-1; 8 nucleotides agree with TRBD2. J lost 4 bases, V lost 5 bases, and 13 bases had no gene match. The CDR3 runs to 17 residues. Germline V gives CDR1 SEHNR, CDR2 FQNEAQ (reference sequence). Written as DNA, the CDR3 is TGTGCCAGCAGCCCCGCGCGGGGGGCCCCATTTTACAATGAGCAGTTCTTC. The encoded protein is CASSPARGAPFYNEQFF.

CDR3 sequence reads: CASPRDRGQETQYF. In DNA form, the CDR3 reads TGTGCCAGCCCGAGAGACAGGGGGCAAGAGACCCAGTACTTC. V and J are TRBV6-1 and TRBJ2-5, with 9 bases lining up with TRBD1. CDR1 and CDR2 (germline): MNHNS, SASEGT. The junction had 6 bases not matched to a gene; V was cut back by 8 bases and J by 2 bases. The CDR3 consists of 14 residues.

The V and J genes are TRBV7-2 and TRBJ2-1; 7 bases align to TRBD2. The V gene end was trimmed by 5 bases and the J gene end by 4 bases; junction bases not matched to a gene: 8. The CDR3 runs 15 residues. The germline V gene has CDR1 SGHTA and CDR2 FQGNSA. The CDR3 coding sequence is TGTGCCAGCAGCCCAGGGAGGGCCCTTTACAATGAGCAGTTCTTC. Amino acid sequence: CASSPGRALYNEQFF. Full variable domain (rest looked up from reference TRBV7-2 and TRBJ2-1): GAGVSQSPSNKVTEKGKDVELRCDPISGHTALYWYRQSLGQGLEFLIYFQGNSAPDKSGLPSDRFSAERTGGSVSTLTIQRTQQEDSAVYLCASSPGRALYNEQFFGPGTRLTVL.

This clonotype showed up many times. The rearrangement joins TRBV6-5 to TRBJ2-2, with D possibly TRBD2 on 6 matching bases. This CDR3 is 18 amino acids long. The germline CDR1 and CDR2 sequences are MNHEY and SVGAGI. With 7 bases removed from V and 0 bases from J, the gap between germline ends came to 21 bases. CDR3 region: CASMGYSSLATNTGELFF. Here the CDR3 DNA reads TGTGCCAGCATGGGATACAGTTCTCTAGCGACGAACACCGGGGAGCTGTTTTTT.

This clonotype was counted only a few times. Here the CDR3 DNA reads TGCAGTGCCTCGACAGCGACCACCTACGAGCAGTACTTC. Amino acid sequence: CSASTATTYEQYF. The chain combines TRBV20-1 with TRBJ2-7; the D gene is possibly TRBD1 (5 bases). V was pared by 6 bases and J by 2 bases, with 14 bases between. The germline CDR1 and CDR2 sequences are DFQATT and SNEGSKA (reference sequence). This CDR3 contains 13 residues.

Only a few counts were recorded for this clonotype. The chain carries TRBV24-1 and TRBJ2-2; 7 bases align to TRBD1. Per the germline V gene, CDR1 is KGHDR and CDR2 is SFDVKD. The CDR3 is 12 residues long. Trimming removed 12 bases from V and 7 bases from J; junction bases left unmatched: 7. CDR3 in DNA: TGTGCCGTTACACAGGGGAACGGGGAGCTGTTTTTT. Its protein product is CAVTQGNGELFF.

This clonotype has at least ten counts. The chain carries TRBV12-3 or TRBV12-4 and TRBJ1-1, with D perhaps matching TRBD1 (6 bases). This CDR3 is 13 amino acids long. The V end lost 7 bases, the J end lost 7 bases, and 16 bases lay between the germline ends. The CDR3 here is CASTPRGDDEAFF. The DNA for the CDR3 is TGTGCCAGCACCCCCAGGGGCGATGATGAAGCTTTCTTT.

This clonotype was seen a handful of times. The rearrangement links TRBV5-1 to TRBJ2-7; 14 bases match TRBD2. The length of the CDR3 is 14 residues. Germline V gene lookup returns CDR1 SGHRS and CDR2 YFSETQ. J was trimmed by 7 bases and V by 3 bases; bases with no gene match: 3. CDR3 DNA: TGCGCCAGCAGCTCGGGACTAGCGGGAGAAGAGCAGTACTTC. As protein: CASSSGLAGEEQYF.

This chain connects TRBV18 to TRBJ1-6; D gene ambiguous. The V gene's germline CDR1 is KGHSH and CDR2 LQKENI. The V end lost 6 bases, the J end lost 8 bases, and 14 bases lay between the germline ends. CDR3 length: 14 amino acids. CDR3 region: CASSVQVGDSPLHF. For the CDR3, the DNA is TGTGCCAGCTCGGTTCAGGTTGGGGATTCACCCCTCCACTTT.

V gene TRBV24-1 combines with J gene TRBJ2-3; 11 bases match TRBD2. The junction had 4 bases not matched to a gene; V was cut back by 4 bases and J by 2 bases. CDR3 length equals 16 residues. Germline loops: CDR1 KGHDR, CDR2 SFDVKD. The CDR3 region has the DNA TGTGCCACCAGTGAGTCTAGCGGGAGGATCACAGATACGCAGTATTTT. It specifies CATSESSGRITDTQYF.

This clonotype was counted many times. V gene TRBV12-3 or TRBV12-4 combines with J gene TRBJ2-7; maybe TRBD1 (5 bases). The CDR3 runs 14 residues. V lost 9 bases and J 0 bases, leaving 15 bases between the germline ends. The CDR3: CASQLRATSYEQYF. CDR3 in DNA: TGTGCCAGTCAACTCAGGGCCACCTCCTACGAGCAGTACTTC.